Sequencing of this TCR beta chain was carried out in a study of blood T cell repertoires in COVID-19. Overall study: PBMCs, B-cell-depleted T cells, or T cells provided the cDNA or gDNA that made up the material.

The method was immunoSEQ multiplex PCR; TCRdb's version includes in-frame clones alone and lacks a portion of them. Among some 240,000 clones listed, about 90% were seen once. V was clipped by 3 bases and J by 0 bases, with 9 bases between them. The V gene's germline CDR1 is SGHNT and CDR2 YENEEA. The CDR3 is 14 residues long. This TCR derives from a woman in her thirties or forties with acute COVID-19. The specimen sequenced was PBMCs or T cells enriched from blood (not recorded which). The chain uses TRBV11-3 and TRBJ2-7; weak D call: TRBD1 (6 bases). Here the CDR3 reads CASSFRDNSYEQYF. CDR3 DNA: TGTGCCAGCAGCTTCCGGGACAACTCCTACGAGCAGTACTTC.